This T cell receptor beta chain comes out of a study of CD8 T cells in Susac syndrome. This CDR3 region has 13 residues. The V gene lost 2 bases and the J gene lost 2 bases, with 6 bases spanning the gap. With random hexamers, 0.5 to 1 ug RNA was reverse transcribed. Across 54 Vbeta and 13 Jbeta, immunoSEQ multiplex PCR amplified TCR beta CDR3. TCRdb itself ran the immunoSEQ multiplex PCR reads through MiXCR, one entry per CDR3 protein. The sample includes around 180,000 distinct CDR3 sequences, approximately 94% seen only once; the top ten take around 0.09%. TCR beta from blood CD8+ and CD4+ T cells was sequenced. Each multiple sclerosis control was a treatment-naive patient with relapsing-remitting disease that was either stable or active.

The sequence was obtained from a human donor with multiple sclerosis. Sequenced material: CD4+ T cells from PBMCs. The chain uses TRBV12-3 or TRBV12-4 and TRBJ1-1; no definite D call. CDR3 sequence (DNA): TGTGCCAGCAGTTTACGGCTCAACACTGAAGCTTTCTTT. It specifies CASSLRLNTEAFF.